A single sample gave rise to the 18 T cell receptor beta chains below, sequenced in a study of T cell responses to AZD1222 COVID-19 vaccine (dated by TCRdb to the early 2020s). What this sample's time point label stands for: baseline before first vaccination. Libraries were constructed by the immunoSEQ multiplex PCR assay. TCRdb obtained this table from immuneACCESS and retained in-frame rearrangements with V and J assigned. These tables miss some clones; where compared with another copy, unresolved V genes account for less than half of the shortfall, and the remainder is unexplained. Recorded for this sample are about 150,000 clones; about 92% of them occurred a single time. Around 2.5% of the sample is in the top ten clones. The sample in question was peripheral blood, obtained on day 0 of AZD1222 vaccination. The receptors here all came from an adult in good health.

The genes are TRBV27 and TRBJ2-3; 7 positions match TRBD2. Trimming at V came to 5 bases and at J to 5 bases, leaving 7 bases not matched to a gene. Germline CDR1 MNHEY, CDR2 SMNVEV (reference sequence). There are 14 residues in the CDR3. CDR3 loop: CASSQSGNGDTQYF. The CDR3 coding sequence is TGTGCCAGCAGTCAGAGCGGGAACGGAGATACGCAGTATTTT.

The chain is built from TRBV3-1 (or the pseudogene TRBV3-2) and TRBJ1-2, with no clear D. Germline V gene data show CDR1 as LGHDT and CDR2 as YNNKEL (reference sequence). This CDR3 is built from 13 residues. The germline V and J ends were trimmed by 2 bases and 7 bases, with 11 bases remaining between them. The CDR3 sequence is CASSQRGYFGYTF. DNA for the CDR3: TGTGCCAGCAGCCAAAGAGGGTACTTTGGCTACACCTTC.

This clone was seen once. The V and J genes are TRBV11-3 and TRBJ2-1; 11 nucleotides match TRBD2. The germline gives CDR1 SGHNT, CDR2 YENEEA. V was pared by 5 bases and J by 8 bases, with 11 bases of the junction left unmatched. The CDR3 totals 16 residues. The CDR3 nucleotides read TGTGCCAGCAGCCAAGGGACTAGCGGTGCTTTGGATGAGCAGTTCTTC. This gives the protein CASSQGTSGALDEQFF.

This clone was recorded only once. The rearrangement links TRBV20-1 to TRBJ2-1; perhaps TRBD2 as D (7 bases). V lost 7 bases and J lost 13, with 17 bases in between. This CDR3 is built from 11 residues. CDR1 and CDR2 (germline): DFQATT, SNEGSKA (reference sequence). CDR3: CSVGASGFQFF. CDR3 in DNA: TGCAGTGTGGGGGCTAGCGGATTTCAGTTCTTC.

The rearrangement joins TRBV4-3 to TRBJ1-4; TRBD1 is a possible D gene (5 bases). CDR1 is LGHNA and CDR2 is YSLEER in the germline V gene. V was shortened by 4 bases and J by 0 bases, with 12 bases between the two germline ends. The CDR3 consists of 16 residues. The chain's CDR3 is CASSRLVGATNEKLFF. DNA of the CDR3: TGCGCCAGCAGCCGCTTAGTGGGGGCAACTAATGAAAAACTGTTTTTT.

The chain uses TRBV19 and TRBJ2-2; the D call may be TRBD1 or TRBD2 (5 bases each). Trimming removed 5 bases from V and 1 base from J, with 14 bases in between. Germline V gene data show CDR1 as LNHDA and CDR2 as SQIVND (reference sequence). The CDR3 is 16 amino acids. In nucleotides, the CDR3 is TGTGCCAGTAGTTCCGAGGGGTCCCTGAACACCGGGGAGCTGTTTTTT. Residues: CASSSEGSLNTGELFF.

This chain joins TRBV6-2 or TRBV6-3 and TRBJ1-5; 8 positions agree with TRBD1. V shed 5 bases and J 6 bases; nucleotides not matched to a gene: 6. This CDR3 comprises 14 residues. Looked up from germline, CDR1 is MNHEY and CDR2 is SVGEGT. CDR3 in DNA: TGTGCCAGCAGTAGGACAGGGACGAGTCAGCCCCAGCATTTT. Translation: CASSRTGTSQPQHF.

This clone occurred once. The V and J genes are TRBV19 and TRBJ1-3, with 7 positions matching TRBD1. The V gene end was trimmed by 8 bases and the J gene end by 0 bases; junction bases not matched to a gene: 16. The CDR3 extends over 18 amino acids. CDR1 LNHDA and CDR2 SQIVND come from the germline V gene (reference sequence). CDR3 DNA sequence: TGTGCCAGTCGACGCCGGCGGGACAGACGCTTCTCTGGAAACACCATATATTTT. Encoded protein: CASRRRRDRRFSGNTIYF.

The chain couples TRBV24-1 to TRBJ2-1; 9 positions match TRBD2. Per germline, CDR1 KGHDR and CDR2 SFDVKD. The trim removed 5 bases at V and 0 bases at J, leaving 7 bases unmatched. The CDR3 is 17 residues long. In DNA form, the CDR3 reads TGTGCCACCAGTGGTGCTAGCGGGGAAAGCTCCTACAATGAGCAGTTCTTC. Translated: CATSGASGESSYNEQFF.

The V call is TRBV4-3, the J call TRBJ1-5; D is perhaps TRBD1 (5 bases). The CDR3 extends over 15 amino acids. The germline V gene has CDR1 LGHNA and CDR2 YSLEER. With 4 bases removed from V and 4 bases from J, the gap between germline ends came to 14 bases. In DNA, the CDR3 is TGCGCCAGCAGCCGCAACCGGGACCTAAATCAGCCCCAGCATTTT. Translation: CASSRNRDLNQPQHF.

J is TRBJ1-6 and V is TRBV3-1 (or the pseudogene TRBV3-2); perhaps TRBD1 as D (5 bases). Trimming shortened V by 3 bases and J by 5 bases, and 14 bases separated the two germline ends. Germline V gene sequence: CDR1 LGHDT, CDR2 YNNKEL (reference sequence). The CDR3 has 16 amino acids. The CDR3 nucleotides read TGTGCCAGCAGCCACATTCATGGGGCGGATAATTCACCCCTCCACTTT. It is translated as CASSHIHGADNSPLHF.

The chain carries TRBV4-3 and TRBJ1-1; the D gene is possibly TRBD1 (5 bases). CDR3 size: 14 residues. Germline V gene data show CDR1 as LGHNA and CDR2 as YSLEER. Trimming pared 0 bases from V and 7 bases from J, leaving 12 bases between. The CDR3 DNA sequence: TGCGCCAGCAGCCAAGATCGGGGCAGTATTGAAGCTTTCTTT. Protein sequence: CASSQDRGSIEAFF.

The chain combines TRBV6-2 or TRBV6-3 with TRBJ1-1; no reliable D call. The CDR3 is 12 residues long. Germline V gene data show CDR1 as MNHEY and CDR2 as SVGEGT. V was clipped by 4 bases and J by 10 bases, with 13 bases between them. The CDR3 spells CASSSHLTGAFF. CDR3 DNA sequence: TGTGCCAGCAGTTCCCACTTAACCGGAGCTTTCTTT.

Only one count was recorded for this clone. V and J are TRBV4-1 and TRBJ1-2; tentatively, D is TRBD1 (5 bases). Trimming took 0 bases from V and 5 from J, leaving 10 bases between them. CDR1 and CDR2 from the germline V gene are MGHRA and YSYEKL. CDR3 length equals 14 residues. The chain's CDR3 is CASSQDPGPYGYTF. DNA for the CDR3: TGCGCCAGCAGCCAAGACCCGGGGCCTTATGGCTACACCTTC.

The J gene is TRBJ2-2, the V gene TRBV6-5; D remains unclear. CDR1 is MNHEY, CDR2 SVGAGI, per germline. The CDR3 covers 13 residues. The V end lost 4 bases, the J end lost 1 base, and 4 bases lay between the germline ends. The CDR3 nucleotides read TGTGCCAGCAGTTTACAGAACACCGGGGAGCTGTTTTTT. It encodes CASSLQNTGELFF.

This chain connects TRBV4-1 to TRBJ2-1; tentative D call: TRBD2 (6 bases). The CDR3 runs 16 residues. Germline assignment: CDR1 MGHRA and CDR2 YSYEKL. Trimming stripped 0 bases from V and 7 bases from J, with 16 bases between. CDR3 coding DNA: TGCGCCAGCAGCCAAGACTCGGCCTCAGGAGGGAATGAGCAGTTCTTC. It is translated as CASSQDSASGGNEQFF.

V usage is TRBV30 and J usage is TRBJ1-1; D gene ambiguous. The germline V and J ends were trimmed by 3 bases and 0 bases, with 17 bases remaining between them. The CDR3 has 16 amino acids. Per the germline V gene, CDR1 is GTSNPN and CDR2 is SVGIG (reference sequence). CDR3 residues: CAWSKGKMGLNTEAFF. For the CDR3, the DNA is TGTGCCTGGAGCAAAGGGAAAATGGGGTTGAACACTGAAGCTTTCTTT.

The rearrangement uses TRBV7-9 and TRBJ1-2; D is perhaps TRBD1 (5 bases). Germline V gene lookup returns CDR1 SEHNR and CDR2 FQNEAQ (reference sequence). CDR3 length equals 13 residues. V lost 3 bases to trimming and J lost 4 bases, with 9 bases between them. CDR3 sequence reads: CASSFRDGYGYTF. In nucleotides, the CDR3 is TGTGCCAGCAGCTTCCGGGACGGCTATGGCTACACCTTC. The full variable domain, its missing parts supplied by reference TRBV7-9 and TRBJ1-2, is DTGVSQNPRHKITKRGQNVTFRCDPISEHNRLYWYRQTLGQGPEFLTYFQNEAQLEKSRLLSDRFSAERPKGSFSTLEIQRTEQGDSAMYLCASSFRDGYGYTFGSGTRLTVV.